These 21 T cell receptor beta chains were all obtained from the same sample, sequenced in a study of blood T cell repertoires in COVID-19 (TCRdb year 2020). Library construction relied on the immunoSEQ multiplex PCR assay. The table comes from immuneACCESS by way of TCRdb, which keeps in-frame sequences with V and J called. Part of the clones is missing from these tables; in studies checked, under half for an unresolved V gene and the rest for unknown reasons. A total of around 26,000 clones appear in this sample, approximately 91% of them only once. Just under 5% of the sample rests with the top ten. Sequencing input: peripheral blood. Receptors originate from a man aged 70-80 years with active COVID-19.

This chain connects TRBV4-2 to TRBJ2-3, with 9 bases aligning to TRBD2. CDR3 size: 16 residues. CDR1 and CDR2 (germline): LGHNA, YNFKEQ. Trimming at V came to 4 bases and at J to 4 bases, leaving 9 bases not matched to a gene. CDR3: CASSRSGGLSADTQYF. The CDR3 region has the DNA TGTGCCAGCAGCCGAAGCGGGGGGTTATCTGCAGATACGCAGTATTTT.

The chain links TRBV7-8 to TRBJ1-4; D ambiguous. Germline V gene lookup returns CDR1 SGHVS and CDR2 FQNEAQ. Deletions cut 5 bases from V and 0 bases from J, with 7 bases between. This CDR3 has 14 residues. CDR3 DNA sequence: TGTGCCAGCAGCGCAACAGCAACTAATGAAAAACTGTTTTTT. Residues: CASSATATNEKLFF.

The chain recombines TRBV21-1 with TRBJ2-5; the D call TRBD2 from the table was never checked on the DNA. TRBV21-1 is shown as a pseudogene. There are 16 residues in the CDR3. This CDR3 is CASSKTSGESQETQYF. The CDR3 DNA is TGTGCCAGCAGCAAGACTAGCGGGGAGTCCCAAGAGACCCAGTACTTC.

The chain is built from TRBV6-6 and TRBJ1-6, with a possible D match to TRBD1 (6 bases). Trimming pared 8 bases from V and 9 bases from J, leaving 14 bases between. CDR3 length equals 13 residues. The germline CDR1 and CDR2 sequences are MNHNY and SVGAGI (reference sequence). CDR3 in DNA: TGTGCCAGCGGTGGGGGGGCCCCTTCACCCCTCCACTTT. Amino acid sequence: CASGGGAPSPLHF.

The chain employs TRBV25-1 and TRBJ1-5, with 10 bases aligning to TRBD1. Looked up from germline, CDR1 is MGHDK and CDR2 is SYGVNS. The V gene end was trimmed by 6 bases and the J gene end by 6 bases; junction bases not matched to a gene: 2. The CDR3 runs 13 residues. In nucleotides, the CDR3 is TGTGCCAGCAGCGGACAGGGGGGTCAGCCCCAGCATTTT. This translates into CASSGQGGQPQHF.

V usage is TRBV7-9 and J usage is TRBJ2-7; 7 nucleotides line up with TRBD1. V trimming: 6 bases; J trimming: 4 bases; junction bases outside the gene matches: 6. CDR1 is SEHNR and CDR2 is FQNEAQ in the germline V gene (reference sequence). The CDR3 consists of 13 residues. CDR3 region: CASRRGQSYEQYF. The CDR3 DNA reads TGTGCCAGCAGGAGGGGACAGTCGTACGAGCAGTACTTC. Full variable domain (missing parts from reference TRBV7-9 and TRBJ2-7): DTGVSQNPRHKITKRGQNVTFRCDPISEHNRLYWYRQTLGQGPEFLTYFQNEAQLEKSRLLSDRFSAERPKGSFSTLEIQRTEQGDSAMYLCASRRGQSYEQYFGPGTRLTVT.

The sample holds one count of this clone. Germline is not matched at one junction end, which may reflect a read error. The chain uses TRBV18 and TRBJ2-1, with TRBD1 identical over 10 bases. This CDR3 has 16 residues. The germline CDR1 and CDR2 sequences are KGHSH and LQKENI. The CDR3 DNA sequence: TGTGCCAGCTCGCCACCGGGACAGGGGCGTGTAAATGAGCAGTTCTTC. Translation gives CASSPPGQGRVNEQFF.

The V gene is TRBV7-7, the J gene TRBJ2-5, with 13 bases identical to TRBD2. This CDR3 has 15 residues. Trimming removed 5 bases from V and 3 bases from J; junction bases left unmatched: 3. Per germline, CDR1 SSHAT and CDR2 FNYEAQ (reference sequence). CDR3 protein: CASSTGLAGEETQYF. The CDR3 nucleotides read TGTGCCAGCAGCACAGGACTAGCGGGGGAAGAGACCCAGTACTTC.

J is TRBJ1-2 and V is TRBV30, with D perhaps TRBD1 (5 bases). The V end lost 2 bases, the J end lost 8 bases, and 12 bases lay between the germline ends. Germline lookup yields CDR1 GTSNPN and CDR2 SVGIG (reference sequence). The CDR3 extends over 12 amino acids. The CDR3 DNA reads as TGTGCCTGGAGTCTCGGGGGGGACGGCTACACCTTC. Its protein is CAWSLGGDGYTF.

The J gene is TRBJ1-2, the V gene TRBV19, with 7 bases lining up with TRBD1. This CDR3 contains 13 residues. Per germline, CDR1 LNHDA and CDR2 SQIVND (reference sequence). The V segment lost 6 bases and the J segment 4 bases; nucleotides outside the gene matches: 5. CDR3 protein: CASSVRDSYGYTF. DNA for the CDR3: TGTGCCAGTAGCGTCCGGGACAGCTATGGCTACACCTTC. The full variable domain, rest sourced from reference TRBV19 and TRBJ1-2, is DGGITQSPKYLFRKEGQNVTLSCEQNLNHDAMYWYRQDPGQGLRLIYYSQIVNDFQKGDIAEGYSVSREKKESFPLTVTSAQKNPTAFYLCASSVRDSYGYTFGSGTRLTVV.

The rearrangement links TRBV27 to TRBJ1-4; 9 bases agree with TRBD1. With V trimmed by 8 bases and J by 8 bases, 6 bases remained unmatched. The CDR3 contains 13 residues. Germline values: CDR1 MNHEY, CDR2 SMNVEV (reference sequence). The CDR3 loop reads CASRDRVREKLFF. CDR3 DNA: TGTGCCAGCCGGGACAGGGTGCGAGAAAAACTGTTTTTT. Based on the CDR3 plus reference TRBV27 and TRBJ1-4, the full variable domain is EAQVTQNPRYLITVTGKKLTVTCSQNMNHEYMSWYRQDPGLGLRQIYYSMNVEVTDKGDVPEGYKVSRKEKRNFPLILESPSPNQTSLYFCASRDRVREKLFFGSGTQLSVL.

The CDR3 DNA follows: TGTGCCAGCAGCCCAAGGTGGGACTCCTCCTACAATGAGCAGTTCTTC. Translated: CASSPRWDSSYNEQFF. The chain carries TRBV6-2 or TRBV6-3 and TRBJ2-1, with a weak D call TRBD2 (6 bases). CDR3 size: 16 residues. Germline CDR1 and CDR2: MNHEY and SVGEGT. V was trimmed by 6 bases and J by 0 bases, leaving 15 bases between them.

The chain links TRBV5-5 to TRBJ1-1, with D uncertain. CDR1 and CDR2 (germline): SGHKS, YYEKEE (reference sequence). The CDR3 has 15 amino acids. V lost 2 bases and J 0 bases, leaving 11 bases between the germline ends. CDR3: CASSLNDMLNTEAFF. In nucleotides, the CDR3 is TGTGCCAGCAGCTTAAACGACATGTTGAACACTGAAGCTTTCTTT. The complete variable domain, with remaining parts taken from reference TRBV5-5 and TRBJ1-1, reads DAGVTQSPTHLIKTRGQQVTLRCSPISGHKSVSWYQQVLGQGPQFIFQYYEKEERGRGNFPDRFSARQFPNYSSELNVNALLLGDSALYLCASSLNDMLNTEAFFGQGTRLTVV.

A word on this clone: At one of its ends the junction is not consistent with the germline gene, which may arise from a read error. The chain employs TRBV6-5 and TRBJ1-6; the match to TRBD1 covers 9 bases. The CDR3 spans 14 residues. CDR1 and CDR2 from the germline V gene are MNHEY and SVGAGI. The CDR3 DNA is TGTGTCAGCAGGACCGGGACAGGGAATTCACCCCTCCACTTT. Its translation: CVSRTGTGNSPLHF.

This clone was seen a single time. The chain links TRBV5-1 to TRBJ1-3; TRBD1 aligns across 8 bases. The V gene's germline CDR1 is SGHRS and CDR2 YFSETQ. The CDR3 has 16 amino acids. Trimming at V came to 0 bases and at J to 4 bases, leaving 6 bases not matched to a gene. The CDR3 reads CASSLGAGGTGNTIYF. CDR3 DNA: TGCGCCAGCAGCTTGGGGGCAGGGGGCACAGGAAACACCATATATTTT.

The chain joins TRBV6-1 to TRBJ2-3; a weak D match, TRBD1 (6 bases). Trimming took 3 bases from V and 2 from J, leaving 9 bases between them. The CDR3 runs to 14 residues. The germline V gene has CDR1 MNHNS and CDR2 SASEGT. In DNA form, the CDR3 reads TGTGCCAGCAGTGACAGGGGAGACACAGATACGCAGTATTTT. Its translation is CASSDRGDTDTQYF.

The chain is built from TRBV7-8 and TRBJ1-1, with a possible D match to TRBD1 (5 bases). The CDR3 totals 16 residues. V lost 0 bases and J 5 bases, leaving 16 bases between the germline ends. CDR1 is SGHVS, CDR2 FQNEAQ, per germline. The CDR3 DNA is TGTGCCAGCAGCTTAGCGATTACAGTCGGGGGGACTGAAGCTTTCTTT. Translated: CASSLAITVGGTEAFF.

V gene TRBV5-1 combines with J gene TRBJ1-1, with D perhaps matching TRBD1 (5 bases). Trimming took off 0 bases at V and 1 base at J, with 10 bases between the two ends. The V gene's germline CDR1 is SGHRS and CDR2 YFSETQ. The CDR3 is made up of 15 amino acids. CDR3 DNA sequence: TGCGCCAGCAGCTTGGGCCATACAGGGAACACTGAAGCTTTCTTT. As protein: CASSLGHTGNTEAFF.

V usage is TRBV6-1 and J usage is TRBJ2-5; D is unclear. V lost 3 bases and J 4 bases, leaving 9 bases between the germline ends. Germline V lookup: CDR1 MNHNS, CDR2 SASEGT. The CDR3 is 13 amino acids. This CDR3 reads CASSDSIPETQYF. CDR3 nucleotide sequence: TGTGCCAGCAGTGACAGTATCCCAGAGACCCAGTACTTC.

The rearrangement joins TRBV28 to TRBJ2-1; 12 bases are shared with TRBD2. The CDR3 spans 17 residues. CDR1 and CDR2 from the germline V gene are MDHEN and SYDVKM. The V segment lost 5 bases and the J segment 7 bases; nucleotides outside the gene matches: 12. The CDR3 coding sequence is TGTGCCAGCAGTCCCAGGATGGGGCTAGCGGGGGGGAATGAGCAGTTCTTC. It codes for CASSPRMGLAGGNEQFF.

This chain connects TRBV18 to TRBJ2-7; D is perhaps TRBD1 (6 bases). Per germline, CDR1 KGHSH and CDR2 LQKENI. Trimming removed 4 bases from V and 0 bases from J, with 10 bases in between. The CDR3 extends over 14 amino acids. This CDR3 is CASSLDRTSYEQYF. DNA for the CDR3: TGTGCCAGCTCACTCGACAGGACCTCCTACGAGCAGTACTTC.